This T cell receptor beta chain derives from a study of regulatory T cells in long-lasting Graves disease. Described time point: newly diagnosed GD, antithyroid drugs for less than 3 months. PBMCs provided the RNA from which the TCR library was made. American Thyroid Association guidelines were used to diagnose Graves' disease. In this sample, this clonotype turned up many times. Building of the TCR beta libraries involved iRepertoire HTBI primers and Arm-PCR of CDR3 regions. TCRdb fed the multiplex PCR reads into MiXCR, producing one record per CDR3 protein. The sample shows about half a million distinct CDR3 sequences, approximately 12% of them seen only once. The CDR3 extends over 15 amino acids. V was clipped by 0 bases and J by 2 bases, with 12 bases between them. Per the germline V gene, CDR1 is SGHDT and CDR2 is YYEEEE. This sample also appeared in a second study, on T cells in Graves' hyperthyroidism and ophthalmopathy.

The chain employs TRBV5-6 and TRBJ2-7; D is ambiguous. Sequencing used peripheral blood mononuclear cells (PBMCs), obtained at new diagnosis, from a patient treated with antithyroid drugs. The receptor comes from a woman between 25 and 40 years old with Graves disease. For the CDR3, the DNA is TGTGCCAGCAGCTTGGCCGGCTACCTGGCCTACGAGCAGTACTTC. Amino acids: CASSLAGYLAYEQYF.